Presented here are 24 T cell receptor beta chains from one specimen sequenced in a study of T-cell reconstitution after alpha-beta-depleted transplantation in children. Unique molecular identifiers tagged the TCRbeta library. Using its own MiXCR run on the PCR reads, TCRdb lists one record per CDR3 protein. The top ten hold roughly 5% of the sample, which has approximately 230,000 distinct CDR3 sequences, more than 20% seen once. This material consisted of PBMCs, mostly from graft donor cells, taken 360 days after TCRalphabeta/CD19-depleted stem cell transplant. These receptors originate from a female patient aged 2-10 years who had a stem cell transplant for congenital amegakaryocytic thrombocytopenia, so the T cells may come from the graft donor.

This clonotype has only a few counts. V gene TRBV29-1 combines with J gene TRBJ2-3, with 12 bases matching TRBD2. The junction had 5 bases not matched to a gene; V was cut back by 0 bases and J by 1 base. Germline V gene sequence: CDR1 SQVTM, CDR2 ANQGSEA. This CDR3 region has 17 residues. The CDR3 reads CSVEDGGLAGRTDTQYF. In nucleotides, the CDR3 is TGCAGCGTTGAAGATGGGGGACTAGCGGGCCGCACAGATACGCAGTATTTT.

The rearrangement joins TRBV27 to TRBJ2-5; 14 bases match TRBD2. Losses at the gene ends were 4 bases for V and 0 bases for J; bases not matched to a gene: 1. CDR1 is MNHEY and CDR2 is SMNVEV in the germline V gene (reference sequence). The CDR3 has 16 amino acids. In DNA, the CDR3 is TGTGCCAGCAGTTGGACTAGCGGGAGGAACCAAGAGACCCAGTACTTC. Protein product: CASSWTSGRNQETQYF.

The chain uses TRBV6-6 and TRBJ2-5, with TRBD1 as a possible D gene (5 bases). The CDR3 spans 13 residues. Trimming took 7 bases from V and 4 from J, leaving 13 bases between them. Germline assignment: CDR1 MNHNY and CDR2 SVGAGI (reference sequence). The CDR3 is CASKGRAGETQYF. CDR3 DNA: TGTGCCAGCAAGGGCAGGGCTGGAGAGACCCAGTACTTC.

This clonotype was found a few times. This chain connects TRBV20-1 to TRBJ1-6; a weak D match, TRBD1 (6 bases). The germline V gene encodes CDR1 DFQATT and CDR2 SNEGSKA (reference sequence). V lost 6 bases, J lost 8 bases, and 14 bases lay in between. This CDR3 contains 13 residues. CDR3 sequence (DNA): TGCAGTGCCCCTGGGCAGGGGTATTCACCCCTCCACTTT. It translates to CSAPGQGYSPLHF.

The table lists this clonotype with many counts. The rearrangement links TRBV12-3 or TRBV12-4 to TRBJ2-1; no firm D call. The CDR3 contains 13 residues. V dropped 3 bases and J dropped 3 bases, with 6 bases sitting between them. The CDR3 region has the DNA TGTGCCAGCAGTTTGTCGTTCTACAATGAGCAGTTCTTC. Protein product: CASSLSFYNEQFF.

This clonotype showed up just a few times. The rearrangement uses TRBV4-3 and TRBJ2-7, with a tentative D call TRBD2 (5 bases). The V end was cut by 0 bases, the J end by 3 bases, with 12 bases between. Germline V gives CDR1 LGHNA, CDR2 YSLEER. This CDR3 has 15 amino acids. CDR3 protein: CASSQERRRVYEQYF. The CDR3 bases are TGCGCCAGCAGCCAAGAGAGGAGGAGAGTCTACGAGCAGTACTTC.

The V call is TRBV11-2, the J call TRBJ1-2; D may be TRBD1 (5 bases). This CDR3 is 13 amino acids long. V lost 1 base to trimming and J lost 7 bases, with 10 bases between them. The germline V gene encodes CDR1 SGHAT and CDR2 FQNNGV. The CDR3 coding sequence is TGTGCCAGCAGCTTAGGGTTGGGGGGTGGCTACACCTTC. It is translated as CASSLGLGGGYTF.

This chain joins TRBV6-5 and TRBJ1-2, with 9 positions matching TRBD1. V shed 0 bases, J shed 2 bases, and the junction held 7 bases outside the gene matches. The CDR3 extends over 17 amino acids. Germline CDR1 and CDR2: MNHEY and SVGAGI. DNA of the CDR3: TGTGCCAGCAGTTACTCGGGACAGGGTGTAGGGAACTATGGCTACACCTTC. Translation gives CASSYSGQGVGNYGYTF.

This chain links TRBV4-1 with TRBJ1-1; D is possibly TRBD1 (6 bases). Germline CDR1 MGHRA, CDR2 YSYEKL. V dropped 1 base and J dropped 7 bases, with 19 bases sitting between them. The CDR3 totals 16 residues. CDR3 nucleotide sequence: TGCGCCAGCAGCCAAGCCCTGTCGGGACAACTAGTTGAAGCTTTCTTT. It yields the protein CASSQALSGQLVEAFF.

The chain employs TRBV25-1 and TRBJ2-1; possible D gene TRBD1, 6 bases. Deletions cut 5 bases from V and 9 bases from J, with 14 bases between. CDR3 length: 13 residues. Germline CDR1 reads MGHDK; CDR2 reads SYGVNS. CDR3 region: CASSLQGTGEQFF. The DNA for the CDR3 is TGTGCCAGCAGTTTACAGGGTACAGGTGAGCAGTTCTTC. Looking up the rest from reference TRBV25-1 and TRBJ2-1 gives the full variable domain: EADIYQTPRYLVIGTGKKITLECSQTMGHDKMYWYQQDPGMELHLIHYSYGVNSTEKGDLSSESTVSRIRTEHFPLTLESARPSHTSQYLCASSLQGTGEQFFGPGTRLTVL.

The chain recombines TRBV30 with TRBJ2-3, with D possibly matching TRBD2 (5 bases). The CDR3 spans 15 residues. CDR1 is GTSNPN and CDR2 is SVGIG in the germline V gene (reference sequence). The ends were cut back, 0 bases at V and 6 bases at J, with 16 bases in the middle. CDR3 region: CAWSVLGVSADTQYF. The DNA for the CDR3 is TGTGCCTGGAGTGTACTGGGAGTATCAGCGGATACGCAGTATTTT.

This clonotype has more than one count but fewer than ten. This chain links TRBV4-2 with TRBJ2-1, with D maybe TRBD2 (6 bases). This CDR3 is 15 amino acids long. Germline lookup yields CDR1 LGHNA and CDR2 YNFKEQ. Trimming left V 7 bases short and J 7 bases short, with 20 bases between. CDR3 DNA: TGTGCCAGCACCCATCCGGGACTGTCTACGAATGAGCAGTTCTTC. Translated: CASTHPGLSTNEQFF.

The chain uses TRBV5-1 and TRBJ2-1; TRBD2 matches 12 bases. The V gene's germline CDR1 is SGHRS and CDR2 YFSETQ. Trimming took 4 bases from V and 4 from J; bases not matched to a gene: 6. This CDR3 is 16 amino acids long. CDR3 nucleotides: TGCGCCAGCAGCCAAACTAGCGGGGGGCCTTACAATGAGCAGTTCTTC. Translating gives CASSQTSGGPYNEQFF. Complete variable domain (other parts from reference TRBV5-1 and TRBJ2-1): KAGVTQTPRYLIKTRGQQVTLSCSPISGHRSVSWYQQTPGQGLQFLFEYFSETQRNKGNFPGRFSGRQFSNSRSEMNVSTLELGDSALYLCASSQTSGGPYNEQFFGPGTRLTVL.

The V gene is TRBV3-1, the J gene TRBJ2-7; D unclear. The length of the CDR3 is 14 residues. V was cut by 0 bases and J by 7 bases, with 13 bases left in between. Germline CDR1 is LGHDT and CDR2 is YNNKEL (reference sequence). In DNA, the CDR3 is TGTGCCAGCAGCCAAGATCACTACTCCGGTGAGCAGTACTTC. It is translated as CASSQDHYSGEQYF.

A few counts support this clonotype. The V gene is TRBV5-5, the J gene TRBJ2-7; D is tentatively TRBD1 or TRBD2 (6 bases each). Germline V lookup: CDR1 SGHKS, CDR2 YYEKEE (reference sequence). This CDR3 is 14 amino acids long. Trimming removed 0 bases at V and 7 bases at J, with 14 bases between. The CDR3 nucleotides are TGTGCCAGCAGCTTGGTTCGGGGGCCTAATGAGCAGTACTTC. This translates into CASSLVRGPNEQYF.

The chain links TRBV20-1 to TRBJ2-5; D is undetermined. The CDR3 extends over 11 amino acids. Trimming cost V 6 bases and J 5 bases, with 10 bases left between them. The germline gives CDR1 DFQATT, CDR2 SNEGSKA (reference sequence). The CDR3 DNA sequence: TGCAGTGCCAGAAAAAGGGAGACCCAGTACTTC. Amino acids: CSARKRETQYF.

V usage is TRBV20-1 and J usage is TRBJ2-3, with D perhaps matching TRBD1 or TRBD2 (6 bases each). Germline V CDR1 and CDR2: DFQATT, SNEGSKA (reference sequence). V was trimmed by 3 bases and J by 5 bases, leaving 15 bases between them. The CDR3 loop spans 14 amino acids. CDR3 loop: CSASPGARGDTQYF. In DNA, the CDR3 is TGCAGTGCTAGTCCGGGGGCCCGGGGAGATACGCAGTATTTT.

This CDR3 reads CASSKPGQVDEKLFF. CDR3 in DNA: TGTGCCAGCAGTAAACCGGGACAGGTAGACGAAAAACTGTTTTTT. This chain connects TRBV6-5 to TRBJ1-4; 8 nucleotides match TRBD1. V lost 5 bases and J lost 8; bases outside the gene matches: 10. This CDR3 contains 15 residues. Germline V CDR1 and CDR2: MNHEY, SVGAGI.

The chain combines TRBV12-3 or TRBV12-4 with TRBJ1-5; TRBD1 matches at 7 bases. The CDR3 runs 15 residues. Trimming took 5 bases from V and 5 from J; bases not matched to a gene: 9. CDR3 sequence (DNA): TGTGCCAGCAGTACGCTAACAGGGGCGGATCAGCCCCAGCATTTT. Its protein is CASSTLTGADQPQHF.

J is TRBJ2-1 and V is TRBV5-1; 9 bases are shared with TRBD2. The V segment lost 1 base and the J segment 0 bases; nucleotides outside the gene matches: 11. Germline V gives CDR1 SGHRS, CDR2 YFSETQ. The CDR3 runs 19 residues. The CDR3 loop is CASSLTPKSSGASYNEQFF. The DNA of the CDR3 is TGCGCCAGCAGCTTGACCCCTAAATCTAGCGGGGCCTCCTACAATGAGCAGTTCTTC. Supplemented by reference TRBV5-1 and TRBJ2-1, the full variable domain reads KAGVTQTPRYLIKTRGQQVTLSCSPISGHRSVSWYQQTPGQGLQFLFEYFSETQRNKGNFPGRFSGRQFSNSRSEMNVSTLELGDSALYLCASSLTPKSSGASYNEQFFGPGTRLTVL.

CDR3 coding DNA: TGCGCCAGCAGCTCCGGGACTAGCGGTATCCAAGAGACCCAGTACTTC. Its protein is CASSSGTSGIQETQYF. The chain uses TRBV4-1 and TRBJ2-5; 11 bases are a match to TRBD2. The V gene end was trimmed by 5 bases and the J gene end by 1 base; junction bases not matched to a gene: 6. Germline V lookup: CDR1 MGHRA, CDR2 YSYEKL. CDR3 size: 16 residues.

This clonotype has a count of ten or more. The V and J genes are TRBV3-1 and TRBJ2-1, with 7 bases aligning to TRBD1. Per the germline V gene, CDR1 is LGHDT and CDR2 is YNNKEL (reference sequence). This CDR3 contains 16 residues. J gave up 0 bases and V 4 bases, and 6 bases lay outside the gene matches. The CDR3 sequence is CASSRLQGSSYNEQFF. As DNA, the CDR3 is TGTGCCAGCAGCCGATTACAGGGGAGCTCCTACAATGAGCAGTTCTTC.

This chain joins TRBV29-1 and TRBJ2-7; the D gene is possibly TRBD1 (7 bases). This CDR3 contains 12 residues. V lost 4 bases to trimming and J lost 5 bases, with 12 bases between them. Germline-derived CDR1 and CDR2 are SQVTM and ANQGSEA. The CDR3 region is CSVAQGRNEQYF. Written as DNA, the CDR3 is TGCAGCGTTGCACAGGGGAGGAACGAGCAGTACTTC.

This clonotype was detected ten times or more. The chain couples TRBV6-1 to TRBJ1-2; 7 bases line up with TRBD1. Trimming cost V 5 bases and J 8 bases; bases outside gene matches: 11. The CDR3 sequence is 14 residues long. Germline CDR1 is MNHNS and CDR2 is SASEGT. CDR3: CASSTRDSGRGYTF. CDR3 sequence (DNA): TGTGCCAGCAGTACCCGGGACAGCGGACGAGGCTACACCTTC.